A single sample gave rise to the 5 T cell receptor beta chains below, sequenced in a study of blood T cell repertoires in COVID-19. Repertoires were generated with immunoSEQ multiplex PCR, while TCRdb's copy carries only in-frame clones and drops some. The sample lists about 360,000 clones, approximately 77% seen once, with roughly 1.2% in the top ten. Sample: peripheral blood. All receptors derive from a human donor with acute or convalescent COVID-19. The donor label of this sample is uncertain.

This chain joins TRBV11-2 and TRBJ2-1; TRBD2 matches 10 bases. V was pared by 5 bases and J by 5 bases, with 3 bases of the junction left unmatched. CDR3 size: 14 residues. Germline CDR1 SGHAT, CDR2 FQNNGV. Here the CDR3 reads CASSVGLANNEQFF. DNA for the CDR3: TGTGCCAGCAGCGTGGGACTAGCGAACAATGAGCAGTTCTTC.

A note on this clone: This specimen includes other DNA sequences encoding the same CDR3. V is TRBV30 and J is TRBJ1-5; tentatively, D is TRBD1 (5 bases). Per germline, CDR1 GTSNPN and CDR2 SVGIG (reference sequence). The V end lost 2 bases, the J end lost 2 bases, and 7 bases lay between the germline ends. CDR3 length: 13 residues. The CDR3 reads CAWSLGGNQPQHF. The CDR3 bases are TGTGCCTGGAGTCTAGGGGGCAATCAGCCCCAGCATTTT.

The chain recombines TRBV5-6 with TRBJ1-5; D gene uncertain. In germline, CDR1 is SGHDT, CDR2 YYEEEE. Trimming removed 2 bases at V and 1 base at J, with 10 bases between. This CDR3 is built from 15 residues. The CDR3 coding sequence is TGTGCCAGCAGCTTCATCGGAGGGAGCAATCAGCCCCAGCATTTT. Translated: CASSFIGGSNQPQHF.

This rearrangement joins TRBV7-9 to TRBJ1-2, with a weak D call TRBD1 (6 bases). Germline loops: CDR1 SEHNR, CDR2 FQNEAQ (reference sequence). The CDR3 has 12 amino acids. Trimming removed 6 bases from V and 9 bases from J, with 14 bases in between. The CDR3 DNA reads TGTGCCAGCAGATCAGGGGTGGTGAGCTACACCTTC. It codes for CASRSGVVSYTF.

This clone was seen only a few times. The genes are TRBV6-6 and TRBJ2-6; D unclear. Germline loops: CDR1 MNHNY, CDR2 SVGAGI (reference sequence). This CDR3 spans 16 amino acids. The V end lost 7 bases, the J end lost 0 bases, and 13 bases lay between the germline ends. CDR3 region: CASTRLTPSGANVLTF. The CDR3 bases are TGTGCCAGCACGCGACTCACCCCCTCTGGGGCCAACGTCCTGACTTTC.